The 15 T cell receptor beta chains given below trace back to one sample, sequenced in a study of T cells in localized non-small cell lung cancer. Clones were read by immunoSEQ multiplex PCR, and TCRdb kept only the in-frame ones, dropping some. Among about 3,100 clones listed, around 36% were seen once. The starting material was normal lung tissue next to the tumor, obtained before any cancer treatment. These receptor sequences come from a woman aged 35 to 75 with stage I lung adenocarcinoma.

This clone was detected a few times. The chain employs TRBV11-3 and TRBJ2-7, with D perhaps matching TRBD2 (5 bases). CDR1 and CDR2 from the germline V gene are SGHNT and YENEEA. Trimming removed 0 bases at V and 6 bases at J, with 12 bases between. The CDR3 spans 14 residues. The CDR3 protein is CASSLDEGLREQYF. The CDR3 DNA is TGTGCCAGCAGCTTAGATGAGGGCTTACGCGAGCAGTACTTC.

The V and J genes are TRBV18 and TRBJ2-7, with 7 positions matching TRBD1. This CDR3 region has 12 residues. Germline values: CDR1 KGHSH, CDR2 LQKENI. V shed 5 bases, J shed 4 bases, and the junction held 2 bases outside the gene matches. The CDR3, as DNA: TGTGCCAGCTCAACGACAGGGTACGAGCAGTACTTC. Translating gives CASSTTGYEQYF. Filled out from reference TRBV18 and TRBJ2-7, the complete variable domain reads NAGVMQNPRHLVRRRGQEARLRCSPMKGHSHVYWYRQLPEEGLKFMVYLQKENIIDESGMPKERFSAEFPKEGPSILRIQQVVRGDSAAYFCASSTTGYEQYFGPGTRLTVT.

This chain uses TRBV28 with TRBJ1-1, with a tentative D call TRBD1 (6 bases). Germline V gene sequence: CDR1 MDHEN, CDR2 SYDVKM. The CDR3 has 14 residues. V dropped 6 bases and J dropped 3 bases, with 14 bases sitting between them. This CDR3 is CASRTSGGDTEAFF. CDR3 coding DNA: TGTGCCAGCAGGACTAGTGGGGGCGACACTGAAGCTTTCTTT. Complete variable domain (other parts from reference TRBV28 and TRBJ1-1): DVKVTQSSRYLVKRTGEKVFLECVQDMDHENMFWYRQDPGLGLRLIYFSYDVKMKEKGDIPEGYSVSREKKERFSLILESASTNQTSMYLCASRTSGGDTEAFFGQGTRLTVV.

This clone was seen a handful of times. J is TRBJ1-2 and V is TRBV11-3; 10 positions agree with TRBD1. The germline gives CDR1 SGHNT, CDR2 YENEEA. The trim removed 6 bases at V and 7 bases at J, leaving 14 bases unmatched. CDR3 length: 16 amino acids. CDR3 nucleotides: TGTGCCAGCAGTCATACTACGGGACAGGGGTATTCTGGCTACACCTTC. It codes for CASSHTTGQGYSGYTF. The variable domain in full, completed from reference TRBV11-3 and TRBJ1-2, reads EAGVVQSPRYKIIEKKQPVAFWCNPISGHNTLYWYLQNLGQGPELLIRYENEEAVDDSQLPKDRFSAERLKGVDSTLKIQPAELGDSAVYLCASSHTTGQGYSGYTFGSGTRLTVV.

This clone was observed a handful of times. The genes are TRBV11-3 and TRBJ1-4; D not resolved. The V end was cut by 1 base, the J end by 3 bases, with 6 bases between. Looked up from germline, CDR1 is SGHNT and CDR2 is YENEEA. There are 14 residues in the CDR3. In DNA form, the CDR3 reads TGTGCCAGCAGCTTAGGGCTGTCTAATGAAAAACTGTTTTTT. Encoded protein: CASSLGLSNEKLFF. Complete variable domain (other parts from reference TRBV11-3 and TRBJ1-4): EAGVVQSPRYKIIEKKQPVAFWCNPISGHNTLYWYLQNLGQGPELLIRYENEEAVDDSQLPKDRFSAERLKGVDSTLKIQPAELGDSAVYLCASSLGLSNEKLFFGSGTQLSVL.

This clone was seen only a few times. The chain combines TRBV28 with TRBJ2-5, with a weak D call TRBD2 (6 bases). CDR3 size: 12 residues. The ends were cut back, 8 bases at V and 4 bases at J, with 11 bases in the middle. Germline CDR1 MDHEN, CDR2 SYDVKM. The CDR3 reads CASATSTETQYF. The CDR3 DNA sequence: TGTGCCAGCGCGACTAGTACAGAGACCCAGTACTTC.

The chain combines TRBV6-7 with TRBJ2-6, with D perhaps matching TRBD1 (6 bases). Being an ORF, TRBV6-7 has a function that is uncertain. This CDR3 region has 15 residues. The V end was cut by 6 bases, the J end by 4 bases, with 13 bases between. CDR3 amino acids: CASRGPGDGANVLTF. The CDR3 DNA follows: TGTGCCAGCAGGGGGCCAGGGGACGGGGCCAACGTCCTGACTTTC.

V gene TRBV1 combines with J gene TRBJ2-5; the listed D gene, TRBD1, was not tested against the DNA. TRBV1 counts as a pseudogene. The CDR3 consists of 15 residues. The CDR3, as DNA: TGCGCCAGCAGCCAAGATGGGGCAGGACAAGAGACCCAGTACTTC. Translated, it gives CASSQDGAGQETQYF.

The V gene is TRBV6-8, the J gene TRBJ2-6, with D unresolved. The CDR3 runs to 14 residues. V lost 4 bases and J 1 base, leaving 5 bases between the germline ends. Germline CDR1 MNHGY, CDR2 SAAAGT. CDR3 region: CASSWGSGANVLTF. The CDR3 DNA follows: TGTGCCAGCAGTTGGGGTTCTGGGGCCAACGTCCTGACTTTC.

In its sample, this clone was seen a few times. One junction end disagrees with the germline gene, perhaps due to a read error. The DNA of the CDR3 is TGCGCCAGCAGAGCCGGGACTAGTGCGACTCAAGATACGCAATATTTT. Its protein is CASRAGTSATQDTQYF. The rearrangement joins TRBV5-1 to TRBJ2-3, with 8 bases matching TRBD2. The germline V gene encodes CDR1 SGHRS and CDR2 YFSETQ. The CDR3 spans 16 residues.

This rearrangement joins TRBV6-8 to TRBJ1-1, with D possibly being TRBD1 (5 bases). From germline, CDR1 is MNHGY and CDR2 SAAAGT. Trimming stripped 6 bases from V and 4 bases from J, with 18 bases between. The CDR3 totals 15 residues. CDR3 in amino acids: CASSPGRLGGTEAFF. The CDR3 nucleotides are TGTGCCAGCAGCCCCGGTCGCCTCGGGGGCACTGAAGCTTTCTTT.

The chain is built from TRBV6-8 and TRBJ1-2; TRBD1 aligns across 8 bases. CDR3 length: 14 amino acids. J was trimmed by 8 bases and V by 5 bases; bases with no gene match: 10. Germline assignment: CDR1 MNHGY and CDR2 SAAAGT. CDR3 sequence: CASSASTRGLGYTF. Here the CDR3 DNA reads TGTGCCAGCAGTGCTTCTACCAGGGGGCTAGGCTACACCTTC.

The chain is built from TRBV18 and TRBJ2-1; the D is unclear. Trimming shortened V by 0 bases and J by 10 bases, and 13 bases separated the two germline ends. CDR3 length equals 14 residues. Per germline, CDR1 KGHSH and CDR2 LQKENI. The CDR3 protein is CASSPPESRREQFF. CDR3 nucleotides: TGTGCCAGCTCACCACCCGAGTCGCGTCGGGAGCAGTTCTTC. The full variable domain, in which reference TRBV18 and TRBJ2-1 provide the parts outside the CDR3, is NAGVMQNPRHLVRRRGQEARLRCSPMKGHSHVYWYRQLPEEGLKFMVYLQKENIIDESGMPKERFSAEFPKEGPSILRIQQVVRGDSAAYFCASSPPESRREQFFGPGTRLTVL.

The chain carries TRBV18 and TRBJ2-5, with 10 bases identical to TRBD1. The CDR3 contains 16 residues. In germline, CDR1 is KGHSH, CDR2 LQKENI. V trimming: 4 bases; J trimming: 2 bases; junction bases outside the gene matches: 7. The CDR3, as DNA: TGTGCCAGCTCACGGGAACCGGGACAGGGGCAAGAGACCCAGTACTTC. Protein product: CASSREPGQGQETQYF.

This clone is hyperexpanded. The chain uses TRBV19 and TRBJ2-1; 13 bases are a match to TRBD2. In germline, CDR1 is LNHDA, CDR2 SQIVND (reference sequence). The CDR3 consists of 15 residues. V shed 4 bases, J shed 7 bases, and the junction held 4 bases outside the gene matches. The DNA of the CDR3 is TGTGCCAGTAGTAGGACTAGCGGGAGCCTAAATGAGCAGTTCTTC. Translated, it gives CASSRTSGSLNEQFF.